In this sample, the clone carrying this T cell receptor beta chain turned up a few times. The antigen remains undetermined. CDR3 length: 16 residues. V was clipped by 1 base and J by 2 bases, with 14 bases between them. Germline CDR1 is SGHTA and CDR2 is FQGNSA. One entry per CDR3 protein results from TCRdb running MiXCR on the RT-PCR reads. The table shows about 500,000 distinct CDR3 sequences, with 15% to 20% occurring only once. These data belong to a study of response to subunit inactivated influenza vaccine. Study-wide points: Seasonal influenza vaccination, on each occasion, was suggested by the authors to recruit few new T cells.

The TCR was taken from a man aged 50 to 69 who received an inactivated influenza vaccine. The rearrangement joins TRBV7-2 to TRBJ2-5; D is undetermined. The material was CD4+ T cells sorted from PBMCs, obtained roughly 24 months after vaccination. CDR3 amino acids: CASSLGPLRPQETQYF. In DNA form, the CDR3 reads TGTGCCAGCAGCTTAGGACCCCTCAGGCCTCAAGAGACCCAGTACTTC.